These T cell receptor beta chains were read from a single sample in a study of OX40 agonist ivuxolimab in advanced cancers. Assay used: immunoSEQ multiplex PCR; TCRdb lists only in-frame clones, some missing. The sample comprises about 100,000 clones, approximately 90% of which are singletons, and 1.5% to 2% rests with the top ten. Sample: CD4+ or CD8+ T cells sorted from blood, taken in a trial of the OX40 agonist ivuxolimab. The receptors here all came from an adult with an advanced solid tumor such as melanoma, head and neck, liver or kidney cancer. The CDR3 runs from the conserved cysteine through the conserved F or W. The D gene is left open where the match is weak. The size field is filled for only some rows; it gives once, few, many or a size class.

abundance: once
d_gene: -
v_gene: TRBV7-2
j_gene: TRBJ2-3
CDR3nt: TGTGCCAGCAGCTTAGGGGGCATCGGACCAGATACGCAGTATTTT
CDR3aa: CASSLGGIGPDTQYF

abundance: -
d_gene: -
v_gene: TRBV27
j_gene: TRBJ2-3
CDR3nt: TGTGCCAGCAGTTTAAGCGAGGCGGGACGGCCAGATACGCAGTATTTT
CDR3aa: CASSLSEAGRPDTQYF

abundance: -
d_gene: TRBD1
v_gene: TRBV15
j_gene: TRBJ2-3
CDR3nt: TGTGCCACCAGCAGAGATAGGGGGCCAGCAGATACGCAGTATTTT
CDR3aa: CATSRDRGPADTQYF

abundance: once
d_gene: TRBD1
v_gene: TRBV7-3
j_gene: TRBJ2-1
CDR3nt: TGTGCCAGCAGCGCTAAGGGACAGGGCGGAGGCGATGAGCAGTTCTTC
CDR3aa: CASSAKGQGGGDEQFF

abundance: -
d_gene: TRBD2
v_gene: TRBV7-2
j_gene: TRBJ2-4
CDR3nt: TGTGCCAGCAGCCTCGTAGCGGGCACCTCCGCCAAAAACATTCAGTACTTC
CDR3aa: CASSLVAGTSAKNIQYF

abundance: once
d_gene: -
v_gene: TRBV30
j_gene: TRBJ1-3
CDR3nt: TGTGCCTGGACCGTAGGGTCCTCTGGAAACACCATATATTTT
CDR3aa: CAWTVGSSGNTIYF

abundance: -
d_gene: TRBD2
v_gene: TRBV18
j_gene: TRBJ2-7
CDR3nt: TGTGCCAGCTCACCTCGGGGGGGGACGGACGTCTACGAGCAGTACTTC
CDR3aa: CASSPRGGTDVYEQYF

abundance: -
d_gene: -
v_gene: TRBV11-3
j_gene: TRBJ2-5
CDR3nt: TGTGCCAGCAGCTTGGGGGGGGGCCTGGAGACCCAGTACTTC
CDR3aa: CASSLGGGLETQYF

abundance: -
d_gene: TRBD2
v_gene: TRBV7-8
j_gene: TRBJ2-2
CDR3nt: TGTGCCAGCAGCTTCGAGCGGACTAGCGGGGGGAACACCGGGGAGCTGTTTTTT
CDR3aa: CASSFERTSGGNTGELFF

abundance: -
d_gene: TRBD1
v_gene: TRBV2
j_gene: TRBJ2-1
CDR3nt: TGTGCCAGCTCATACAGGGGCGGCTCCAATGAGCAGTTCTTC
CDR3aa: CASSYRGGSNEQFF

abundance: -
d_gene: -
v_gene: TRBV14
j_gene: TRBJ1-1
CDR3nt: TGTGCCAGCAGCCAATCTCGGGGGGTCGGAGCTTTCTTT
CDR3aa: CASSQSRGVGAFF

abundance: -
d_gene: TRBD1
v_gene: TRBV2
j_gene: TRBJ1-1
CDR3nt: TGTGCCAGCACCAGACAGGGGAACACTGAAGCTTTCTTT
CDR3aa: CASTRQGNTEAFF

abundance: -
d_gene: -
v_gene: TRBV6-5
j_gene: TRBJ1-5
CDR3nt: TGTGCCAGCAGTTACGGGGATCAGCCCCAGCATTTT
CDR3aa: CASSYGDQPQHF

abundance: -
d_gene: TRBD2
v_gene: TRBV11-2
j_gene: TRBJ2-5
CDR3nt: TGTGCCAGCAGCTTACTAACAGCGGGAGGCCAAGAGACCCAGTACTTC
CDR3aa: CASSLLTAGGQETQYF

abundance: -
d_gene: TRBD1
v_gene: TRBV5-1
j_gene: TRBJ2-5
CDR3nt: TGCGCCAGCAGCTGGGGGACAGGGGAGGTAGAGACCCAGTACTTC
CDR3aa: CASSWGTGEVETQYF

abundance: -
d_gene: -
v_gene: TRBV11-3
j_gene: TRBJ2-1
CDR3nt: TGTGCCAGCAGCCACAGGTGGGGTGAGCAGTTCTTC
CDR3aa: CASSHRWGEQFF

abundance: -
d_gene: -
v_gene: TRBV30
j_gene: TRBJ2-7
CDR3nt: TGTGCCTGGAGATTGGGGGACGAGCAGTACTTC
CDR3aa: CAWRLGDEQYF

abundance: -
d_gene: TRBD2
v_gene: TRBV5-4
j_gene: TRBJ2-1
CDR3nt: TGTGCCAGCAGCTCCAGCCCCGGGACTAGCGTCAACAATGAGCAGTTCTTC
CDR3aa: CASSSSPGTSVNNEQFF

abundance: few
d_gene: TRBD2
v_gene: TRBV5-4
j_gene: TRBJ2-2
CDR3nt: TGTGCCAGCAGCCGACTAGCGGGAGGGAACACCGGGGAGCTGTTTTTT
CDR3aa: CASSRLAGGNTGELFF

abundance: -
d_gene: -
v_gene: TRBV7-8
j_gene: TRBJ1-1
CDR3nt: TGTGCCAGCAGCTTAGGCCAGGGCACTGAAGCTTTCTTT
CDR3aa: CASSLGQGTEAFF

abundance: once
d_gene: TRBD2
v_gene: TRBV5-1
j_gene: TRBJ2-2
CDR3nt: TGCGCCAGCAGCTTTCAGCGGGAGGTTTCCACCGGGGAGCTGTTTTTT
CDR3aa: CASSFQREVSTGELFF

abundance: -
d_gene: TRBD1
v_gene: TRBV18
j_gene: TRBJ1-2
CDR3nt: TGTGCCAGCTCACCGGGACAGGGACGAGCTAACTATGGCTACACCTTC
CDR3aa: CASSPGQGRANYGYTF